One sample yielded the 17 T cell receptor beta chains listed below, sequenced in a study of blood T cell repertoires in COVID-19. Assay: immunoSEQ multiplex PCR; the TCRdb copy retains only in-frame clones and omits some. The sample gives approximately 200,000 clones, about 82% of which show up once; over 7% is in the top ten. Material for sequencing was PBMCs or T cells enriched from blood (not recorded which). These TCRs come from a woman under 40 who had recovered from COVID-19.

The rearrangement uses TRBV5-1 and TRBJ2-1; the match to TRBD2 covers 9 bases. The V segment lost 0 bases and the J segment 8 bases; nucleotides outside the gene matches: 18. The CDR3 is 19 amino acids. Germline V gene data show CDR1 as SGHRS and CDR2 as YFSETQ. The chain's CDR3 is CASSLGISVVSGSTYEQFF. The CDR3 DNA sequence: TGCGCCAGCAGCTTGGGAATAAGTGTGGTTAGCGGGAGTACGTATGAGCAGTTCTTC.

The V gene is TRBV5-1, the J gene TRBJ2-2; D not certain. CDR1 is SGHRS and CDR2 is YFSETQ in the germline V gene. V lost 6 bases to trimming and J lost 4 bases, with 10 bases between them. The CDR3 contains 13 residues. The CDR3 bases are TGCGCCAGCACTGGGCGCGCCACCGGGGAGCTGTTTTTT. Its translation: CASTGRATGELFF.

The chain recombines TRBV5-4 with TRBJ1-2; 7 bases fit TRBD1. The CDR3 has 14 residues. After removal of 5 bases from V and 4 bases from J, the junction contained 8 bases not matched to a gene. In germline, CDR1 is SGHNT, CDR2 YYREEE (reference sequence). CDR3 DNA: TGTGCCAGCAGTTCCGACGACAGGGCCTATGGCTACACCTTC. Its translation: CASSSDDRAYGYTF.

CDR3 region: CSVEEFGSQGYTF. The CDR3 coding sequence is TGCAGCGTTGAAGAGTTTGGGAGTCAAGGCTACACCTTC. The chain employs TRBV29-1 and TRBJ1-2; no clear D gene. The length of the CDR3 is 13 residues. The germline V gene encodes CDR1 SQVTM and CDR2 ANQGSEA. V dropped 0 bases and J dropped 8 bases, with 13 bases sitting between them.

The chain carries TRBV10-2 and TRBJ2-3, with 13 bases matching TRBD2. This CDR3 region has 16 residues. V dropped 4 bases and J dropped 6; count of bases not matched to a gene: 7. Germline V CDR1 and CDR2: WSHSY, SAAADI. The CDR3 DNA follows: TGCGCCAGCAGTGCAGGGACTAGCGGGGTCGCGGATACGCAGTATTTT. As protein: CASSAGTSGVADTQYF.

This clone was seen more than once but under ten times. The chain carries TRBV28 and TRBJ1-4, with TRBD1 matching 9 bases. This CDR3 contains 16 residues. After removal of 1 base from V and 2 bases from J, the junction contained 2 bases not matched to a gene. Germline CDR1 and CDR2: MDHEN and SYDVKM. The CDR3 protein is CASSLYRGRTNEKLFF. For the CDR3, the DNA is TGTGCCAGCAGTTTATACAGGGGGCGGACTAATGAAAAACTGTTTTTT.

The chain uses TRBV4-1 and TRBJ2-7, with D perhaps TRBD2 (6 bases). CDR1 is MGHRA and CDR2 is YSYEKL in the germline V gene. V dropped 5 bases and J dropped 7 bases, with 18 bases sitting between them. The length of the CDR3 is 14 residues. The CDR3 protein is CASSKPGEAREQYF. CDR3 DNA: TGCGCCAGCAGCAAGCCCGGGGAGGCCCGGGAGCAGTACTTC.

This chain uses TRBV27 with TRBJ1-2; 10 bases match TRBD1. The CDR3 loop spans 13 amino acids. CDR1 is MNHEY, CDR2 SMNVEV, per germline (reference sequence). After removal of 4 bases from V and 4 bases from J, the junction contained 0 bases not matched to a gene. The CDR3, as DNA: TGTGCCAGCAGTTGGGACAGGGGCTATGGCTACACCTTC. This codes for CASSWDRGYGYTF.

The chain combines TRBV7-8 with TRBJ2-1, with 10 nucleotides matching TRBD2. The germline V gene has CDR1 SGHVS and CDR2 FQNEAQ. The V gene end was trimmed by 2 bases and the J gene end by 4 bases; junction bases not matched to a gene: 5. The CDR3 is 16 residues long. The CDR3 DNA reads TGTGCCAGCAGCTTAAAGCGGGAGGGCCGTTACAATGAGCAGTTCTTC. It yields the protein CASSLKREGRYNEQFF.

The rearrangement joins TRBV2 to TRBJ2-2; D call uncertain. The germline V gene encodes CDR1 SNHLY and CDR2 FYNNEI. The CDR3 consists of 12 residues. Trimming left V 10 bases short and J 2 bases short, with 8 bases between. The CDR3 region has the DNA TGTGCCACCTCACTTAACACCGGGGAGCTGTTTTTT. It codes for CATSLNTGELFF.

About this clone itself: Distinct nucleotide sequences in the sample also encode this CDR3. This chain links TRBV19 with TRBJ1-5, with D possibly being TRBD1 (6 bases). Germline V gene sequence: CDR1 LNHDA, CDR2 SQIVND (reference sequence). Trimming cost V 6 bases and J 4 bases, with 10 bases left between them. The CDR3 runs 13 residues. The CDR3 is CASRGQPNQPQHF. The CDR3 DNA reads as TGTGCCAGTAGGGGACAACCAAATCAGCCCCAGCATTTT.

This chain connects TRBV3-1 (or the pseudogene TRBV3-2) to TRBJ1-1; D gene unclear. The germline CDR1 and CDR2 sequences are LGHDT and YNNKEL (reference sequence). This CDR3 has 14 residues. Deletions cut 0 bases from V and 1 base from J, with 6 bases between. In DNA form, the CDR3 reads TGTGCCAGCAGCCAAGAGGCAGGGAACACTGAAGCTTTCTTT. It yields the protein CASSQEAGNTEAFF.

This chain joins TRBV5-8 and TRBJ2-6; D gene ambiguous. Germline V gene sequence: CDR1 SGHTS, CDR2 YDEGEE. The CDR3 length is 15 residues. Between the trimmed V and J ends, which lost 1 base and 0 bases, there was a span of 5 bases. The CDR3: CASSLMASGANVLTF. The CDR3 region has the DNA TGTGCCAGCAGCTTGATGGCCTCTGGGGCCAACGTCCTGACTTTC.

The chain has TRBV6-5 and TRBJ1-3; 8 bases agree with TRBD1. Germline trimming cut 8 bases from V and 3 bases from J; bases unmatched to any gene: 9. CDR3 length equals 15 residues. The germline CDR1 and CDR2 sequences are MNHEY and SVGAGI. This chain's CDR3 is CASFPGQAYGNTIYF. The DNA of the CDR3 is TGTGCCAGCTTCCCGGGACAGGCCTATGGAAACACCATATATTTT.

The chain combines TRBV28 with TRBJ2-3, with D perhaps matching TRBD2 (5 bases). Germline CDR1 is MDHEN and CDR2 is SYDVKM. Trimming removed 2 bases from V and 2 bases from J, with 11 bases in between. CDR3 length: 15 amino acids. The CDR3 here is CASSLRTDFTDTQYF. DNA for the CDR3: TGTGCCAGCAGTTTACGGACGGACTTCACAGATACGCAGTATTTT.

The J gene is TRBJ2-7, the V gene TRBV10-3; 9 bases match TRBD2. Trimming at V came to 6 bases and at J to 6 bases, leaving 24 bases not matched to a gene. Per the germline V gene, CDR1 is ENHRY and CDR2 is SYGVKD. The CDR3 runs to 19 residues. The CDR3 DNA reads as TGTGCCATCAGCGCGGGGCGGGAGGGTCTCAGTGGTTGGGATATCGAGCAGTACTTC. Encoded protein: CAISAGREGLSGWDIEQYF.

The chain has TRBV24-1 and TRBJ2-3; 10 positions agree with TRBD2. The germline gives CDR1 KGHDR, CDR2 SFDVKD. V lost 8 bases to trimming and J lost 6 bases; unmatched junction nucleotides: 4. This CDR3 comprises 13 residues. The CDR3 DNA is TGTGCCACCAAGGCTAGCGGGAGTGATACGCAGTATTTT. This gives the protein CATKASGSDTQYF.